Below, 5 T cell receptor beta chains from the same sample are listed, as sequenced in a study of T cells in localized non-small cell lung cancer (dated by TCRdb to the early 2020s). The protocol used for the library was the immunoSEQ multiplex PCR assay. TCRdb holds this immuneACCESS table with in-frame rearrangements only. Some clones are missing; in checked studies, unresolved V genes explain under half, and the rest has no known cause. Across this sample there are under 75,000 clones, with 86% seen only once. In total, the top ten clones hold 20% to 25% of the sample. Source: peripheral blood, taken before any cancer treatment. The receptors come from an older male donor with stage III squamous cell lung carcinoma.

Concerning this clone: One end of the junction varies from germline; a read error may be responsible. In nucleotides, the CDR3 is TGTACCAGCAGCTCCATTTCAGGGGGCGGATCCGGGGAGCTGTTTTTT. Protein product: CTSSSISGGGSGELFF. V is TRBV7-3 and J is TRBJ2-2; 8 positions agree with TRBD1. The CDR3 extends over 16 amino acids. Germline-derived CDR1 and CDR2 are SGHTA and FQGTGA.

This clone was seen only a few times. This rearrangement joins TRBV2 to TRBJ1-5, with 7 bases matching TRBD1. CDR3 length: 13 residues. V was pared by 7 bases and J by 5 bases, with 5 bases of the junction left unmatched. Per germline, CDR1 SNHLY and CDR2 FYNNEI. The CDR3 coding sequence is TGTGCCAGCATGGTCGACAGGGATCAGCCCCAGCATTTT. This sequence encodes CASMVDRDQPQHF.

J is TRBJ2-7 and V is TRBV9; possible D gene TRBD2, 6 bases. Germline lookup yields CDR1 SGDLS and CDR2 YYNGEE. V lost 4 bases and J lost 5, with 19 bases in between. The CDR3 is 15 residues long. CDR3 loop: CASSPGGKLSDEQYF. The CDR3 DNA sequence: TGTGCCAGCAGCCCAGGAGGGAAATTGTCCGACGAGCAGTACTTC.

This chain joins TRBV6-1 and TRBJ1-5, with a weak D call TRBD1 (6 bases). This CDR3 is 15 amino acids long. Germline V gene lookup returns CDR1 MNHNS and CDR2 SASEGT. The germline V and J ends were trimmed by 4 bases and 6 bases, with 16 bases remaining between them. CDR3 sequence reads: CASSGSWAGVQPQHF. DNA for the CDR3: TGTGCCAGCAGTGGTAGCTGGGCAGGGGTTCAGCCCCAGCATTTT.

The sample holds one count of this clone. CDR3 in DNA: TGTGCCAGCAGTATCCAGGGCATCTATGGCTACACCTTC. Protein sequence: CASSIQGIYGYTF. The chain has TRBV27 and TRBJ1-2, with TRBD1 as a possible D gene (5 bases). Trimming stripped 5 bases from V and 4 bases from J, with 11 bases between. CDR1 and CDR2 (germline): MNHEY, SMNVEV (reference sequence). The CDR3 extends over 13 amino acids.